This T cell receptor (beta chain) emerged from a study of blood T cell repertoires in COVID-19. Study as a whole: COVID-19 samples from acute and convalescent phases originated in the United States, Italy and Spain.

The ends were cut back, 1 base at V and 0 bases at J, with 6 bases in the middle. Germline values: CDR1 LGHDT, CDR2 YNNKEL (reference sequence). This CDR3 contains 14 residues. This clone occurred a few times. The protocol was immunoSEQ multiplex PCR, while the TCRdb copy is restricted to in-frame clones and leaves out a portion. The sample contains some 220,000 clones, over 80% of which appear only once. This chain joins TRBV3-1 (or the pseudogene TRBV3-2) and TRBJ1-1; D is unresolved. The TCR originated in a human donor in a cohort sampled during active COVID-19. Specimen: peripheral blood. For the CDR3, the DNA is TGTGCCAGCAGCCAAGTAGCGTTGAACACTGAAGCTTTCTTT. This translates into CASSQVALNTEAFF.